This TCR beta chain is drawn from a study of Ad26.COV2.S vaccination and SARS-CoV-2 variants. Specified treatment: roughly 19 received Ad26.COV2.S at low or high dose, single or two shots; five or six received placebo; per-sample allocation not given. Samples came from day 63 after the first vaccine or placebo injection. An adult aged 18-55 years in Boston served as the donor. The germline gives CDR1 MNHEY, CDR2 SVGAGI. The V end lost 6 bases, the J end lost 11 bases, and 15 bases lay between the germline ends. The CDR3 is made up of 12 amino acids. Using immunoSEQ multiplex PCR, the repertoire was profiled, and TCRdb retains in-frame clones only, with some absent. The sample holds hundreds of thousands of clones; over 75% are singletons and the top ten take around 3.6%.

The sequence came from a person between 18 and 60 years old who received the Ad26.COV2.S COVID-19 vaccine or a placebo. Sequenced here: peripheral blood, sampled in a trial of Ad26.COV2.S vaccine versus placebo. The chain joins TRBV6-5 to TRBJ2-3; D is perhaps TRBD2 (5 bases). The CDR3 DNA reads as TGTGCCAGCAGCCGGCCCGGTGGACTGCAGTATTTT. Protein product: CASSRPGGLQYF.